The next 13 T cell receptor beta chains were all read from a single sample in a study of blood T cell repertoires in COVID-19. The assay was immunoSEQ multiplex PCR, and TCRdb's table has in-frame clones only and misses some. The data contain about 94,000 clones, approximately 83% of them singletons. Input material: peripheral blood. The receptors shown here come from a man aged 55 to 70 with acute or convalescent COVID-19.

V usage is TRBV6-2 or TRBV6-3 and J usage is TRBJ2-1, with D possibly being TRBD1 (5 bases). The CDR3 is made up of 16 amino acids. Trimming stripped 4 bases from V and 0 bases from J, with 13 bases between. The V gene's germline CDR1 is MNHEY and CDR2 SVGEGT. CDR3 DNA: TGTGCCAGCAGTTCCTTTTGGCAGGGCTCCTACAATGAGCAGTTCTTC. Its translation is CASSSFWQGSYNEQFF.

The J gene is TRBJ2-7, the V gene TRBV18, with 8 positions matching TRBD2. The germline CDR1 and CDR2 sequences are KGHSH and LQKENI. The length of the CDR3 is 16 residues. V was clipped by 5 bases and J by 4 bases; unmatched bases: 13. The CDR3 DNA is TGTGCCAGCTCAACCACGGGTAGCGGGGCCGTGTACGAGCAGTACTTC. Translated, it gives CASSTTGSGAVYEQYF.

V and J are TRBV11-2 and TRBJ1-2, with a tentative D call TRBD1 (6 bases). CDR3 length equals 14 residues. V lost 6 bases to trimming and J lost 6 bases, with 17 bases between them. The germline V gene has CDR1 SGHAT and CDR2 FQNNGV. CDR3 sequence reads: CASSLSGTPHGYTF. In DNA, the CDR3 is TGTGCCAGCAGTTTATCCGGGACACCACATGGCTACACCTTC. The whole variable domain, filled in from reference TRBV11-2 and TRBJ1-2, reads EAGVAQSPRYKIIEKRQSVAFWCNPISGHATLYWYQQILGQGPKLLIQFQNNGVVDDSQLPKDRFSAERLKGVDSTLKIQPAKLEDSAVYLCASSLSGTPHGYTFGSGTRLTVV.

This chain joins TRBV7-8 and TRBJ1-1; 7 bases fit TRBD1. The germline gives CDR1 SGHVS, CDR2 FQNEAQ. The CDR3 runs to 15 residues. With V trimmed by 0 bases and J by 4 bases, 5 bases remained unmatched. CDR3 nucleotides: TGTGCCAGCAGCTTAGCGCCGGCAGGGGGCACTGAAGCTTTCTTT. It translates to CASSLAPAGGTEAFF.

CDR3 amino acids: CASRTGMTPLHF. In nucleotides, the CDR3 is TGTGCCAGCAGGACAGGGATGACACCCCTCCACTTT. The chain employs TRBV12-3 or TRBV12-4 and TRBJ1-6, with 7 nucleotides matching TRBD1. The CDR3 contains 12 residues. Germline trimming cut 6 bases from V and 11 bases from J; bases unmatched to any gene: 4.

The chain uses TRBV18 and TRBJ2-2, with 11 bases fitting TRBD2. The germline gives CDR1 KGHSH, CDR2 LQKENI. J lost 6 bases, V lost 8 bases, and 8 bases had no gene match. This CDR3 is 15 amino acids long. CDR3 nucleotides: TGTGCCAGCCAAACTAGCGGGGGACTACCCGGGGAGCTGTTTTTT. Translating it yields CASQTSGGLPGELFF.

This chain joins TRBV6-5 and TRBJ2-4; 8 nucleotides match TRBD1. The CDR3 loop spans 12 amino acids. Unmatched junction bases numbered 0, after V lost 6 bases and J lost 5 bases. The V gene's germline CDR1 is MNHEY and CDR2 SVGAGI. In DNA form, the CDR3 reads TGTGCCAGCAGGGGACAGGAAAACATTCAGTACTTC. Residues: CASRGQENIQYF.

As to this clone: Sequence at one end of the junction differs from germline and may be a read error. The J gene is TRBJ1-2, the V gene TRBV19; tentatively, D is TRBD1 (6 bases). The CDR3 loop spans 15 amino acids. Germline V gene sequence: CDR1 LNHDA, CDR2 SQIVND (reference sequence). The CDR3 DNA sequence: TGTGCCAGCAGTACTCGACAGGACGTGGTCTATGGCTACACCTTC. It translates to CASSTRQDVVYGYTF. Supplemented by reference TRBV19 and TRBJ1-2, the full variable domain reads DGGITQSPKYLFRKEGQNVTLSCEQNLNHDAMYWYRQDPGQGLRLIYYSQIVNDFQKGDIAEGYSVSREKKESFPLTVTSAQKNPTAFYLCASSTRQDVVYGYTFGSGTRLTVV.

The gene calls are TRBV5-6 and TRBJ2-7; 11 positions match TRBD1. Trimming at V came to 0 bases and at J to 4 bases, leaving 6 bases not matched to a gene. The CDR3 totals 16 residues. Germline V gene lookup returns CDR1 SGHDT and CDR2 YYEEEE. CDR3 loop: CASSLARGQGAYEQYF. CDR3 nucleotides: TGTGCCAGCAGCTTGGCCCGAGGACAGGGGGCATACGAGCAGTACTTC.

V gene TRBV6-5 combines with J gene TRBJ2-7; TRBD1 aligns across 7 bases. There are 14 residues in the CDR3. Per the germline V gene, CDR1 is MNHEY and CDR2 is SVGAGI. The junction had 7 bases not matched to a gene; V was cut back by 4 bases and J by 4 bases. CDR3 loop: CASSFRQGRYEQYF. CDR3 DNA: TGTGCCAGCAGTTTCCGACAGGGAAGATACGAGCAGTACTTC.

The chain recombines TRBV30 with TRBJ1-3; D remains unclear. V was clipped by 4 bases and J by 0 bases, with 7 bases between them. CDR1 is GTSNPN and CDR2 is SVGIG in the germline V gene (reference sequence). The CDR3 length is 13 residues. The CDR3 sequence: CAWKTISGNTIYF. CDR3 in DNA: TGTGCCTGGAAGACAATCTCTGGAAACACCATATATTTT.

The V gene is TRBV11-3, the J gene TRBJ2-5; 13 bases match TRBD2. V gave up 3 bases and J gave up 2 bases; unmatched junction bases: 9. The CDR3 is 18 residues long. In germline, CDR1 is SGHNT, CDR2 YENEEA. CDR3 loop: CASSFRTSGGRGQETQYF. CDR3 sequence (DNA): TGTGCCAGCAGCTTCAGGACTAGCGGGGGCCGCGGTCAAGAGACCCAGTACTTC.

This chain joins TRBV29-1 and TRBJ1-1, with D perhaps matching TRBD1 (5 bases). Germline V gene sequence: CDR1 SQVTM, CDR2 ANQGSEA. The CDR3 runs to 13 residues. The V and J ends lost 6 bases and 5 bases respectively, with 16 bases between them. CDR3 sequence: CSVTGHKVTEAFF. In DNA form, the CDR3 reads TGCAGCGTCACAGGACATAAGGTAACTGAAGCTTTCTTT.